The 26 T cell receptor beta chains given below trace back to one sample, sequenced in a study of blood T cell repertoires in COVID-19. The repertoire was sequenced with immunoSEQ multiplex PCR; TCRdb's copy has only in-frame clones and lacks some. The sample consists of about 270,000 clones, about 82% of them appearing once. Sequenced input: PBMCs or T cells enriched from blood (not recorded which). All receptors derive from a woman between 50 and 59 years old with acute COVID-19.

The V and J genes are TRBV6-2 or TRBV6-3 and TRBJ2-2; D is unclear. The CDR3 runs to 13 residues. From germline, CDR1 is MNHEY and CDR2 SVGEGT. Trimming shortened V by 2 bases and J by 3 bases, and 4 bases separated the two germline ends. The CDR3 spells CASSYRDTGELFF. In nucleotides, the CDR3 is TGTGCCAGCAGTTACCGGGACACCGGGGAGCTGTTTTTT.

This clone was counted ten times or more. The chain carries TRBV19 and TRBJ2-3, with 8 bases fitting TRBD2. Trimming at V came to 6 bases and at J to 0 bases, leaving 5 bases not matched to a gene. This CDR3 is built from 15 residues. From germline, CDR1 is LNHDA and CDR2 SQIVND (reference sequence). CDR3 in DNA: TGTGCCAGTAGGGCTATAGCGGGGAGCACAGATACGCAGTATTTT. This sequence encodes CASRAIAGSTDTQYF.

This chain uses TRBV4-2 with TRBJ2-7; 11 bases are a match to TRBD2. The junction had 4 bases not matched to a gene; V was cut back by 6 bases and J by 0 bases. This CDR3 contains 15 residues. Germline CDR1 is LGHNA and CDR2 is YNFKEQ. The CDR3 loop is CASRDSGGVSYEQYF. DNA of the CDR3: TGTGCCAGCAGAGATAGCGGGGGGGTCTCCTACGAGCAGTACTTC.

This chain joins TRBV7-2 and TRBJ2-1; TRBD1 is a possible D gene (6 bases). Per germline, CDR1 SGHTA and CDR2 FQGNSA. The ends were cut back, 6 bases at V and 6 bases at J, with 12 bases in the middle. The CDR3 consists of 13 residues. The CDR3 loop is CASRQGGFNEQFF. As DNA, the CDR3 is TGTGCCAGCAGACAGGGTGGTTTCAATGAGCAGTTCTTC.

J is TRBJ2-7 and V is TRBV11-3; a possible D gene is TRBD1 (6 bases). Trimming took 5 bases from V and 3 from J, leaving 11 bases between them. This CDR3 comprises 13 residues. CDR1 and CDR2 (germline): SGHNT, YENEEA. CDR3 loop: CASSGGRDYEQYF. Written as DNA, the CDR3 is TGTGCCAGCAGCGGGGGCAGGGACTACGAGCAGTACTTC.

V and J are TRBV12-3 or TRBV12-4 and TRBJ1-1; no clear D gene. The germline V and J ends were trimmed by 7 bases and 2 bases, with 11 bases remaining between them. This CDR3 is built from 13 residues. The chain's CDR3 is CASTVTGNTEAFF. The CDR3 DNA reads as TGTGCCAGCACTGTGACTGGTAACACTGAAGCTTTCTTT.

J is TRBJ1-1 and V is TRBV5-6, with 8 nucleotides matching TRBD1. V was clipped by 1 base and J by 5 bases; unmatched bases: 13. CDR1 and CDR2 (germline): SGHDT, YYEEEE. The CDR3 loop spans 17 amino acids. CDR3 residues: CASSLRARGRGRTEAFF. The CDR3 nucleotides read TGTGCCAGCAGCTTGAGGGCCAGGGGGCGCGGTAGGACTGAAGCTTTCTTT.

This sequence joins TRBV24-1 and TRBJ1-5; 11 positions agree with TRBD1. V was clipped by 5 bases and J by 2 bases; unmatched bases: 7. The CDR3 has 17 residues. Germline V lookup: CDR1 KGHDR, CDR2 SFDVKD. CDR3 in amino acids: CATSGTGGLSGNQPQHF. Here the CDR3 DNA reads TGTGCCACCAGTGGGACAGGGGGCTTGAGCGGCAATCAGCCCCAGCATTTT.

The genes are TRBV7-9 and TRBJ1-4, with TRBD1 identical over 8 bases. This CDR3 has 15 amino acids. V gave up 2 bases and J gave up 5 bases; unmatched junction bases: 4. The germline CDR1 and CDR2 sequences are SEHNR and FQNEAQ (reference sequence). The CDR3: CASSLLDRVNEKLFF. CDR3 nucleotide sequence: TGTGCCAGCAGCTTATTGGACAGGGTCAATGAAAAACTGTTTTTT.

This chain connects TRBV28 to TRBJ1-5, with D unresolved. Germline lookup yields CDR1 MDHEN and CDR2 SYDVKM. The ends were cut back, 3 bases at V and 3 bases at J, with 21 bases in the middle. The CDR3 has 18 amino acids. The CDR3 region is CASSFDDGRASVNQPQHF. The CDR3 nucleotides are TGTGCCAGCAGTTTCGATGACGGGAGGGCAAGCGTCAATCAGCCCCAGCATTTT.

The chain combines TRBV27 with TRBJ1-5; D is possibly TRBD1 (5 bases). V was cut by 3 bases and J by 5 bases, with 8 bases left in between. Germline V gene lookup returns CDR1 MNHEY and CDR2 SMNVEV (reference sequence). The length of the CDR3 is 13 residues. The CDR3 sequence is CASSLGGDQPQHF. CDR3 coding DNA: TGTGCCAGCAGTTTGGGAGGGGATCAGCCCCAGCATTTT.

This chain links TRBV7-2 with TRBJ1-6, with D perhaps matching TRBD1 (5 bases). With 7 bases removed from V and 0 bases from J, the gap between germline ends came to 10 bases. Germline loops: CDR1 SGHTA, CDR2 FQGNSA. The CDR3 runs to 15 residues. CDR3 nucleotide sequence: TGTGCCAGCAAGGGGTCAAGCTCCTATAATTCACCCCTCCACTTT. Its translation is CASKGSSSYNSPLHF.

The V and J genes are TRBV21-1 and TRBJ2-2; the tabulated D call, TRBD1, remains unverified against the DNA. TRBV21-1 corresponds to a pseudogene. CDR3 size: 12 residues. This CDR3 is CASSKAGQELFF. The CDR3 coding sequence is TGTGCCAGCAGCAAAGCGGGGCAGGAGCTGTTTTTT.

This clone was observed once. The rearrangement links TRBV6-5 to TRBJ2-7; D perhaps matches TRBD2 (6 bases). This CDR3 comprises 15 residues. V dropped 5 bases and J dropped 2 bases, with 16 bases sitting between them. From germline, CDR1 is MNHEY and CDR2 SVGAGI. The CDR3 DNA reads as TGTGCCAGCAGTACGGGCGGGGCCAACACCTACGAGCAGTACTTC. Protein sequence: CASSTGGANTYEQYF.

The chain recombines TRBV5-8 with TRBJ2-3; 8 nucleotides align to TRBD1. Germline-derived CDR1 and CDR2 are SGHTS and YDEGEE. The length of the CDR3 is 15 residues. V gave up 5 bases and J gave up 6 bases; unmatched junction bases: 11. For the CDR3, the DNA is TGTGCCAGCAGGATACAGGGGGGCGAATCGGATACGCAGTATTTT. Translating gives CASRIQGGESDTQYF.

This chain links TRBV7-3 with TRBJ2-1; tentatively, D is TRBD1 (7 bases). Germline lookup yields CDR1 SGHTA and CDR2 FQGTGA. The CDR3 is made up of 15 amino acids. Trimming pared 5 bases from V and 11 bases from J, leaving 22 bases between. The CDR3 DNA is TGTGCCAGCAGCCCCATACCAGGGGGGCGCAGCAAGCAGTTCTTC. Its protein is CASSPIPGGRSKQFF.

V gene TRBV5-1 combines with J gene TRBJ2-7; D is perhaps TRBD1 (6 bases). Germline CDR1 and CDR2: SGHRS and YFSETQ. The CDR3 runs to 17 residues. With 3 bases removed from V and 6 bases from J, the gap between germline ends came to 25 bases. This CDR3 is CASSSPIDRLPGGEQYF. CDR3 coding DNA: TGCGCCAGCAGCTCTCCGATAGACAGGCTCCCTGGGGGCGAGCAGTACTTC.

In nucleotides, the CDR3 is TGTGCCAGCAGCTTGATCGGCGGGGGTAACACAGATACGCAGTATTTT. It yields the protein CASSLIGGGNTDTQYF. V usage is TRBV5-6 and J usage is TRBJ2-3, with 7 bases that match TRBD2. With 1 base clipped from V and 2 bases from J, the junction kept 7 bases outside the gene matches. The germline gives CDR1 SGHDT, CDR2 YYEEEE. The CDR3 is 16 amino acids.

This clone was observed a few times. In DNA form, the CDR3 reads TGTGCCATCAGTGAAAACGCCTACTCCTACGAGCAGTACTTC. Translation gives CAISENAYSYEQYF. The chain uses TRBV10-3 and TRBJ2-7; D is ambiguous. V lost 3 bases and J lost 0, with 9 bases in between. Germline V lookup: CDR1 ENHRY, CDR2 SYGVKD. The CDR3 extends over 14 amino acids.

This chain connects TRBV7-2 to TRBJ2-3; 9 positions match TRBD2. This CDR3 is built from 16 residues. After removal of 1 base from V and 5 bases from J, the junction contained 7 bases not matched to a gene. Germline loops: CDR1 SGHTA, CDR2 FQGNSA. The CDR3 loop is CASSLVLAGGKDTQYF. CDR3 DNA sequence: TGTGCCAGCAGCTTAGTGCTTGCGGGGGGGAAAGATACGCAGTATTTT.

This clone was seen a single time. The chain joins TRBV5-1 to TRBJ2-7; 9 nucleotides agree with TRBD1. V lost 4 bases and J lost 5; bases outside the gene matches: 7. Germline V gene sequence: CDR1 SGHRS, CDR2 YFSETQ. The CDR3 totals 14 residues. The CDR3 loop reads CASSIGTGWDEQYF. The CDR3 DNA reads TGCGCCAGCAGCATCGGGACAGGGTGGGACGAGCAGTACTTC.

The chain couples TRBV15 to TRBJ2-7, with D perhaps TRBD2 (5 bases). Trimming removed 0 bases at V and 12 bases at J, with 12 bases between. Looked up from germline, CDR1 is LNHNV and CDR2 is YYDKDF (reference sequence). The CDR3 length is 12 residues. The CDR3 bases are TGTGCCACCAGCAGAGATACGGGATTTCGGTACTTC. Amino acid sequence: CATSRDTGFRYF.

This chain joins TRBV30 and TRBJ1-1; 10 positions agree with TRBD1. CDR3 size: 13 residues. The junction had 8 bases not matched to a gene; V was cut back by 7 bases and J by 6 bases. From germline, CDR1 is GTSNPN and CDR2 SVGIG (reference sequence). The CDR3 nucleotides read TGTGCCTTAGAGACAGGGGGCTTCGCTGAAGCTTTCTTT. It codes for CALETGGFAEAFF.

This clone was seen a handful of times. J is TRBJ2-3 and V is TRBV5-6; 13 positions agree with TRBD2. The CDR3 is 15 residues long. The germline gives CDR1 SGHDT, CDR2 YYEEEE. Trimming at V came to 4 bases and at J to 4 bases, leaving 3 bases not matched to a gene. This CDR3 reads CASSQGTSGADTQYF. Here the CDR3 DNA reads TGTGCCAGCAGCCAGGGGACTAGCGGGGCAGATACGCAGTATTTT.

This clone was seen once. The rearrangement joins TRBV27 to TRBJ2-7; D uncertain. The CDR3 length is 16 residues. Germline V lookup: CDR1 MNHEY, CDR2 SMNVEV (reference sequence). Between the trimmed V and J ends, which lost 4 bases and 0 bases, there was a span of 16 bases. CDR3 sequence reads: CASSSAQNFFSYEQYF. The CDR3 DNA reads TGTGCCAGCAGTTCCGCTCAGAATTTCTTCTCCTACGAGCAGTACTTC.

A word on this clone: The junction departs from germline at one end; a sequencing error may be responsible. This sequence joins TRBV5-1 and TRBJ1-1, with TRBD1 identical over 7 bases. Germline CDR1 reads SGHRS; CDR2 reads YFSETQ. This CDR3 region has 16 residues. CDR3 DNA: TGCGCCAGCAGCTTCGATATAGGACAGGTGAATACTGAAGCTTTCTTT. Protein product: CASSFDIGQVNTEAFF.